This record concerns one TCR beta chain sequence. Per the study methods: Estimates of nucleated cell counts were drawn from the amplification of reference gene primers. Assay: immunoSEQ multiplex PCR; the TCRdb copy retains only in-frame clones and omits some. The V and J calls and clone size are taken from that table; D and trimming were inferred from the DNA. The sample records a few hundred thousand clones, about 83% being singletons. The data belong to a study of blood T cell repertoires in COVID-19. Study in general: COVID-19 samples collected from the United States, Italy and Spain covered acute and convalescent phases. In each case, the material was cDNA or gDNA derived from T cells, B-cell-depleted T cells, or PBMCs.

This CDR3 comprises 15 residues. V lost 0 bases and J 6 bases, leaving 14 bases between the germline ends. Looked up from germline, CDR1 is SGDLS and CDR2 is YYNGEE. Allocation to cohorts depended on clinical history reported by the participants. This TCR came from a woman aged 45-59 years who had recovered from COVID-19. What was sequenced was PBMCs or T cells enriched from blood (not recorded which). The chain couples TRBV9 to TRBJ2-3; TRBD1 might be the D (7 bases). The DNA of the CDR3 is TGTGCCAGCAGCGTAGCGGGGGACAGAGGGGATACGCAGTATTTT. Amino acid sequence: CASSVAGDRGDTQYF.